The 4 T cell receptor beta chains listed next were all sequenced from one sample in a study of spatial heterogeneity in lung cancer. MiXCR was run by TCRdb on the 5' RACE reads, yielding one entry per CDR3 protein. Counted here are more than 12,000 distinct CDR3 sequences, 11% occurring once; the ten biggest clones make up around 34%. Documented time point: sample taken at primary tumor resection. Tumor, nontumor lung or frozen PBMC supplied whole RNA that was sequenced unsorted. The starting material was PBMCs, obtained at surgery. All receptors derive from a female donor with early-stage non-small cell lung cancer.

In its sample, this clonotype is medium-sized. The DNA for the CDR3 is TGCGCCAGCAGTGAGTCGGCACTAGCTGTCCACGAGCAGTACTTC. Encoded protein: CASSESALAVHEQYF. The chain is built from TRBV10-1 and TRBJ2-7, with D perhaps matching TRBD2 (6 bases). V was clipped by 0 bases and J by 5 bases, with 14 bases between them. The germline gives CDR1 WNHNN, CDR2 SYGVQD (reference sequence). The CDR3 has 15 residues.

This clonotype was detected many times. The gene calls are TRBV11-2 and TRBJ2-1; possibly TRBD1 or TRBD2 for D (5 bases each). The CDR3 length is 14 residues. The germline V gene has CDR1 SGHAT and CDR2 FQNNGV. With 4 bases removed from V and 6 bases from J, the gap between germline ends came to 13 bases. The CDR3, as DNA: TGTGCCAGCAGCTGGACGGGACCCCTCAATGAGCAGTTCTTC. It is translated as CASSWTGPLNEQFF.

This clonotype was counted at least ten times. The chain joins TRBV11-2 to TRBJ2-7, with D possibly called TRBD1 or TRBD2 (6 bases each). CDR3 length: 20 residues. CDR1 SGHAT and CDR2 FQNNGV come from the germline V gene. Trimming left V 4 bases short and J 2 bases short, with 30 bases between. The CDR3 DNA reads TGTGCCAGCAGCTCGTCGAAACGGGACACGGATAGGTCGGGAGCCTACGAGCAGTACTTC. Its translation is CASSSSKRDTDRSGAYEQYF.

This clonotype occurred many times. CDR3 sequence reads: CATSRGGANTGELFF. CDR3 nucleotides: TGTGCCACCAGTCGGGGTGGGGCGAACACCGGGGAGCTGTTTTTT. This chain uses TRBV24-1 with TRBJ2-2, with TRBD2 as a possible D gene (5 bases). The CDR3 extends over 15 amino acids. V was pared by 6 bases and J by 0 bases, with 10 bases between. In germline, CDR1 is KGHDR, CDR2 SFDVKD.